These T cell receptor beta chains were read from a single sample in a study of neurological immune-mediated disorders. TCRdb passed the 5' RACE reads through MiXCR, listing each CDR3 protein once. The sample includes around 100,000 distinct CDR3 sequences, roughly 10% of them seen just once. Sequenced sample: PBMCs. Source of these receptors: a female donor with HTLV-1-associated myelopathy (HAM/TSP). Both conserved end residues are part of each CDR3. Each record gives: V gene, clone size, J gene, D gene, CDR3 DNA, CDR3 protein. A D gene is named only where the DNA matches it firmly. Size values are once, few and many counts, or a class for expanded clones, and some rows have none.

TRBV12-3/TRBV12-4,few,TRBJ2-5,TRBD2,TGTGCCAGCAGGCGGACTAGCGGGGGAAAAGAGACCCAGTACTTC,CASRRTSGGKETQYF
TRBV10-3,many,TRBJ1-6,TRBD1,TGTGCCACGTCCAGGACAGGGAACAAATCACCCCTCCACTTT,CATSRTGNKSPLHF
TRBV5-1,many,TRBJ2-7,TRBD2,TGCGCCAGCAGCCAACTAGCGGGGGTGGGGGAGCAGTACTTC,CASSQLAGVGEQYF
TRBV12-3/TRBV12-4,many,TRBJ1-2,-,TGTGCCAGCAGTTTGGCGGGCATCTCCGGACGTGGCTACACCTTC,CASSLAGISGRGYTF
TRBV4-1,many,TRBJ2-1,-,TGCGCCAGCAGCCGCATGCCGGGCCTAACGCTGGTTGAGCAGTTCTTC,CASSRMPGLTLVEQFF
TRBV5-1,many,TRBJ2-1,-,TGCGCCAGCAGCGGTGGACTCCCAGGATTTAATGAGCAGTTCTTC,CASSGGLPGFNEQFF
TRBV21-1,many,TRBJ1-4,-,TGTGCCAGCAGCAACCGGGACAAGGGCCGTAATGAAAAACTGTTTTTT,CASSNRDKGRNEKLFF
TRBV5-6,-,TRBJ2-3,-,TGTGCCAGCAGCTTGCAGGAGTTGGGGACAGATACGCAGTATTTT,CASSLQELGTDTQYF
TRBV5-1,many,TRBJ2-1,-,TGCGCCAGCAGCTTGTATTACGGGGTATCCTACAATGAGCAGTTCTTC,CASSLYYGVSYNEQFF
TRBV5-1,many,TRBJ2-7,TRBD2,TGCGCCAGCAGCTTGGTAAGGGAGCGGGATAGCGAGCAGTACTTC,CASSLVRERDSEQYF
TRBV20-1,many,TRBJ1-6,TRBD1,TGCAGTGCTATGACAGGGAATAATTCACCCCTCCACTTT,CSAMTGNNSPLHF
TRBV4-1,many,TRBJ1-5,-,TGCGCCAGCAGCCAAGTTACGGGGGATCAGCCCCAGCATTTT,CASSQVTGDQPQHF
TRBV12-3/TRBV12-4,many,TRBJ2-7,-,TGTGCCAGCAGTTTAAGTACTCGCTACGAGCAGTACTTC,CASSLSTRYEQYF
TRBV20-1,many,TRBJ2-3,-,TGCAGTGCTCGGGTCCCAGATACGCAGTATTTT,CSARVPDTQYF
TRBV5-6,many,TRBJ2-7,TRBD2,TGTGCCAGCAGCTTGGGCGTGCTGGGACTAGAATACGAGCAGTACTTC,CASSLGVLGLEYEQYF
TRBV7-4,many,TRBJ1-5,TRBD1,TGTGCCAGCAGCTTAGCCTACCTGGACAGGGGCCGGCGCAGCAATCAGCCCCAGCATTTT,CASSLAYLDRGRRSNQPQHF
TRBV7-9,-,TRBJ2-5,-,-,CASSFYICSAGPSGGAQETQYF
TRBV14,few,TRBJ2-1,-,TGTGCCAGCAGCCCGCCCGGGACACCTTCCTACAATGAGCAGTTCTTC,CASSPPGTPSYNEQFF
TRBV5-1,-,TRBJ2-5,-,TGCGCCAGCAGCGTGGACGCCGCCGCCCAGGAGACCCAGTACTTC,CASSVDAAAQETQYF
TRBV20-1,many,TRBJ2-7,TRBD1,TGCAGTGCTAGTAAGGGACAGTTCGCCTACGAGCAGTACTTC,CSASKGQFAYEQYF
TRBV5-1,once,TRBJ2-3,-,TGCGCCAGCAGCCGGTCGCGACCAACAGATACGCAGTATTTT,CASSRSRPTDTQYF
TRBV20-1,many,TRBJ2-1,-,TGCAGTGCCAAAGGGACTCTCAATGAGCAGTTCTTC,CSAKGTLNEQFF
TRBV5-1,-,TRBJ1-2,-,TGCGCCAGCAGCTTGGATAGGTTTGGCTACACCTTC,CASSLDRFGYTF
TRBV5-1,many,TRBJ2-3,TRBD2,TGCGCCAGCAGGCCCTATAGCGGGGGTCCCACAGATACGCAGTATTTT,CASRPYSGGPTDTQYF
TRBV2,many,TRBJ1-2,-,TGTGCCAACACCAACTCTCCCCGGGGCTATGGCTACACCTTC,CANTNSPRGYGYTF
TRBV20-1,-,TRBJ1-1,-,TGCAGTGCTAGAGTGTGGGACACTGAAGCTTTCTTT,CSARVWDTEAFF
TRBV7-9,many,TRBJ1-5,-,TGTGCCAGCAGTTTGAGCTCTAGCAATCAGCCCCAGCATTTT,CASSLSSSNQPQHF
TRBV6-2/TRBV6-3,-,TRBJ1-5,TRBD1,TGTGCCAGCAGGACAGGGGGGTACGGCAATCAGCCCCAGCATTTT,CASRTGGYGNQPQHF
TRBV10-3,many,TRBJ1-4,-,TGTGCCATCAGTGAACGCGAGGGGGAAAAACTGTTTTTT,CAISEREGEKLFF
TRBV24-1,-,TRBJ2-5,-,TGTGCCACCAGTGATTTGCAAATGTCAGGGGAGACCCAGTACTTC,CATSDLQMSGETQYF
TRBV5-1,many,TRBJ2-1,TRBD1,TGCGCCAGCACCCGGGACAGGTCCTACAATGAGCAGTTCTTC,CASTRDRSYNEQFF
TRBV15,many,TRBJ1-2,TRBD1,TGTGCCACCAGCGCGCGGGACAGGGATTATAATGGCTACACCTTC,CATSARDRDYNGYTF
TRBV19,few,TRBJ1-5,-,TGTGCCAGTAGTACGGGGGGGCGAGGTCAGCCCCAGCATTTT,CASSTGGRGQPQHF
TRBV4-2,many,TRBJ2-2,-,TGTGCCAGCAGCCAAGTTAGGTGGGACAACACCGGGGAGCTGTTTTTT,CASSQVRWDNTGELFF
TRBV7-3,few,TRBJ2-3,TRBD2,TGTGCCAGCAGCCTCGGGGGGGCTCGGGCAGATACGCAGTATTTT,CASSLGGARADTQYF
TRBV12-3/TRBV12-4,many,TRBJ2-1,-,TGTGCCAGCAGTTTTTCTGGGGGTTGGTACAATGAGCAGTTCTTC,CASSFSGGWYNEQFF
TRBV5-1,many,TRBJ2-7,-,TGCGCCAGCAGCTTGGGGGGGTTTGGCGAGCAGTACTTC,CASSLGGFGEQYF
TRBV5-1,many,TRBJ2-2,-,TGCGCCAGCAGCAAAGCGACAGCCTCATCCACCGGGGAGCTGTTTTTT,CASSKATASSTGELFF
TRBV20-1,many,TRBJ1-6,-,TGCAGTGCTAGGGGACCCTCGAATTCACCCCTCCACTTT,CSARGPSNSPLHF
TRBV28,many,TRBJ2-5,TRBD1,TGTGCCAGCAGAAACTCGGGACAGGGGGCCCAAGAGACCCAGTACTTC,CASRNSGQGAQETQYF
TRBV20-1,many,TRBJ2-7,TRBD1,TGCAGTGCTTCTTCGACAGGGAACTCCTACGAGCAGTACTTC,CSASSTGNSYEQYF
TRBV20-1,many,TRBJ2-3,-,TGCAGTGCCGGGACAGATACGCAGTATTTT,CSAGTDTQYF
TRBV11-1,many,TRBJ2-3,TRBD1,TGTGCCAGCAGCTCCCAGACAGGGGAAGATACGCAGTATTTT,CASSSQTGEDTQYF
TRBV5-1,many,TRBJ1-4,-,TGCGCCAGCAGCCTCTGGACGGGCTTCGAGGAAAAACTGTTTTTT,CASSLWTGFEEKLFF
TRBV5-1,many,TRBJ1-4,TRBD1,TGCGCCAGCAGCTCCGCGGGACAGAGGAATGAAAAACTGTTTTTT,CASSSAGQRNEKLFF
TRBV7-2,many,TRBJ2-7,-,TGTGCCAGCAGCCAACGCTACGAGCAGTACTTC,CASSQRYEQYF
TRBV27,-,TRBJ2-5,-,TGTGCCAGCAGTTTATACAAGGGGAACTTGAACCAAGAGACCCAGTACTTC,CASSLYKGNLNQETQYF
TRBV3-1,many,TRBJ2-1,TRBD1,TGTGCCAGCAGCCAGGAACAGGGGGGCTCCTACAATGAGCAGTTCTTC,CASSQEQGGSYNEQFF
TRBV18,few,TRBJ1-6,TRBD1,TGTGCCAGCTCACCGACGACAGGGGATTCACCCCTCCACTTT,CASSPTTGDSPLHF
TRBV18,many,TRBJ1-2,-,TGTGCCAGCTCACCGAAAATCGTCGGAAAAATGGGTTTTGGCTACACCTTC,CASSPKIVGKMGFGYTF
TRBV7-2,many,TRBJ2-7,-,TGTGCCAGCAGCTTAGGTGTACGGGACGAGCAGTACTTC,CASSLGVRDEQYF
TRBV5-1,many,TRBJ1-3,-,TGCGCCAGCAGCTTGGAAGGGTTGTACACCATATATTTT,CASSLEGLYTIYF
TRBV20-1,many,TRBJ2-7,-,TGCAGTGCTAAACCCGGGGTTTACTACGAGCAGTACTTC,CSAKPGVYYEQYF